This entry is about one T cell receptor (beta chain). Tumor samples were taken before definitive surgery or chemotherapy. Generated by immunoSEQ multiplex PCR, the TCRdb table keeps only in-frame clones and is missing some. The sample yields 25,000 to 30,000 clones, around 80% seen once. Trimming removed 3 bases from V and 0 bases from J; junction bases left unmatched: 9. Germline V gene sequence: CDR1 SGHNT, CDR2 YYREEE (reference sequence). The CDR3 loop spans 17 amino acids. The data originate from a study of high-grade serous ovarian cancer treatment subgroups. The chain recombines TRBV5-4 with TRBJ2-7; 10 nucleotides align to TRBD2. The sequence derives from a human donor with high-grade serous ovarian cancer. The sequenced sample consisted of tumor tissue. In nucleotides, the CDR3 is TGTGCCAGCAGCTCAAAGGGGCTAGCGGGGGTCTCCTACGAGCAGTACTTC. As protein: CASSSKGLAGVSYEQYF.